The 18 T cell receptor beta chains listed next were all sequenced from one sample in a study of blood T cell repertoires in COVID-19. Here immunoSEQ multiplex PCR was the method, and the copy in TCRdb shows in-frame clones only, minus some. The repertoire holds 110,000 or so clones, with 81% as singletons. The sample taken for sequencing was peripheral blood. The receptors here all came from a man aged 50-59 years with acute or convalescent COVID-19.

The chain joins TRBV28 to TRBJ2-7; 8 bases line up with TRBD1. The CDR3 extends over 14 amino acids. The germline V gene has CDR1 MDHEN and CDR2 SYDVKM. V gave up 6 bases and J gave up 2 bases; unmatched junction bases: 6. The CDR3 loop is CASRRQGRTYEQYF. CDR3 nucleotide sequence: TGTGCCAGCAGGCGACAGGGGAGGACCTACGAGCAGTACTTC.

This chain uses TRBV7-8 with TRBJ1-2; D remains unclear. The germline CDR1 and CDR2 sequences are SGHVS and FQNEAQ. V was pared by 3 bases and J by 3 bases, with 5 bases between. This CDR3 is 12 amino acids long. Written as DNA, the CDR3 is TGTGCCAGCAGCTTGACTGACTATGGCTACACCTTC. It codes for CASSLTDYGYTF.

The chain joins TRBV11-3 to TRBJ2-2; 11 bases map to TRBD2. This CDR3 comprises 16 residues. With 5 bases clipped from V and 3 bases from J, the junction kept 5 bases outside the gene matches. Germline V CDR1 and CDR2: SGHNT, YENEEA. CDR3 DNA: TGTGCCAGCAGCAAACTAGCGGGGGCGGACACCGGGGAGCTGTTTTTT. Amino acid sequence: CASSKLAGADTGELFF. Combining the CDR3 with reference TRBV11-3 and TRBJ2-2 gives the whole variable domain EAGVVQSPRYKIIEKKQPVAFWCNPISGHNTLYWYLQNLGQGPELLIRYENEEAVDDSQLPKDRFSAERLKGVDSTLKIQPAELGDSAVYLCASSKLAGADTGELFFGEGSRLTVL.

Only a few counts were recorded for this clone. This chain connects TRBV3-1 (or the pseudogene TRBV3-2) to TRBJ1-4; possible D gene TRBD1, 5 bases. Between the trimmed V and J ends, which lost 4 bases and 10 bases, there was a span of 16 bases. Germline V gene lookup returns CDR1 LGHDT and CDR2 YNNKEL (reference sequence). This CDR3 contains 14 residues. The chain's CDR3 is CASSPREGLGKLFF. The CDR3 DNA reads as TGTGCCAGCAGCCCGCGGGAGGGGTTGGGAAAACTGTTTTTT.

The gene calls are TRBV5-6 and TRBJ1-1, with 8 nucleotides matching TRBD1. CDR3 length: 14 amino acids. V was pared by 5 bases and J by 4 bases, with 7 bases of the junction left unmatched. Germline V gene data show CDR1 as SGHDT and CDR2 as YYEEEE. This CDR3 reads CASRATGGATEAFF. The CDR3 bases are TGTGCCAGCAGGGCAACAGGGGGGGCCACTGAAGCTTTCTTT.

The chain couples TRBV28 to TRBJ1-6; D gene uncertain. Trimming left V 6 bases short and J 11 bases short, with 17 bases between. CDR3 length: 14 residues. The germline gives CDR1 MDHEN, CDR2 SYDVKM. The CDR3 DNA sequence: TGTGCCAGCAGCCCGCCCGGTCTTACGACACCCCTCCACTTT. Residues: CASSPPGLTTPLHF.

The V gene is TRBV12-5, the J gene TRBJ1-5, with D uncertain. Germline loops: CDR1 LGHNT, CDR2 FRNRAP. V dropped 0 bases and J dropped 0 bases, with 9 bases sitting between them. CDR3 length: 16 residues. The CDR3 loop reads CASGLVDSSSNQPQHF. CDR3 bases: TGTGCTAGTGGTTTGGTCGACTCCAGTAGCAATCAGCCCCAGCATTTT.

This chain uses TRBV5-6 with TRBJ2-7; TRBD2 agrees at 10 bases. The V gene end was trimmed by 0 bases and the J gene end by 3 bases; junction bases not matched to a gene: 6. Germline CDR1 reads SGHDT; CDR2 reads YYEEEE. This CDR3 spans 16 amino acids. In nucleotides, the CDR3 is TGTGCCAGCAGCTTGGCGCTAGCGGGGGTTTACTACGAGCAGTACTTC. This sequence encodes CASSLALAGVYYEQYF.

The rearrangement uses TRBV2 and TRBJ1-2, with D possibly being TRBD1 (6 bases). The CDR3 consists of 14 residues. Germline values: CDR1 SNHLY, CDR2 FYNNEI. V was shortened by 5 bases and J by 5 bases, with 15 bases between the two germline ends. As DNA, the CDR3 is TGTGCCAGCAGTCAACTCAGGGGAGATTATGGCTACACCTTC. It specifies CASSQLRGDYGYTF.

This clone was recorded a few times. This rearrangement joins TRBV6-5 to TRBJ1-1, with a weak D call TRBD1 (6 bases). The CDR3 consists of 13 residues. V was cut by 5 bases and J by 3 bases, with 10 bases left in between. Per the germline V gene, CDR1 is MNHEY and CDR2 is SVGAGI. The DNA of the CDR3 is TGTGCCAGCAGTCTTCGGACAGACACTGAAGCTTTCTTT. It codes for CASSLRTDTEAFF.

CDR3 sequence: CASSLGGTSGNNEQFF. CDR3 nucleotides: TGCGCCAGCAGCTTGGGGGGGACTAGCGGAAACAATGAGCAGTTCTTC. V and J are TRBV5-1 and TRBJ2-1, with 11 bases identical to TRBD2. In germline, CDR1 is SGHRS, CDR2 YFSETQ. V shed 0 bases and J 5 bases; nucleotides not matched to a gene: 4. The CDR3 runs to 16 residues.

The chain couples TRBV9 to TRBJ2-1, with TRBD2 matching over 11 bases. The CDR3 length is 16 residues. With 4 bases clipped from V and 5 bases from J, the junction kept 8 bases outside the gene matches. The germline gives CDR1 SGDLS, CDR2 YYNGEE. The CDR3 DNA follows: TGTGCCAGCAGCCTCTCGACTAGCGGGGCCCACAATGAGCAGTTCTTC. Its protein is CASSLSTSGAHNEQFF.

This clone was detected a few times. The chain employs TRBV4-1 and TRBJ2-7; D is uncertain. The length of the CDR3 is 15 residues. Germline V lookup: CDR1 MGHRA, CDR2 YSYEKL. The germline V and J ends were trimmed by 0 bases and 0 bases, with 9 bases remaining between them. The CDR3 sequence: CASSQDPVPSYEQYV. CDR3 in DNA: TGCGCCAGCAGCCAAGATCCAGTCCCCTCCTACGAGCAGTACGTC.

The V and J genes are TRBV20-1 and TRBJ2-7; 8 nucleotides match TRBD1. This CDR3 has 14 amino acids. After removal of 3 bases from V and 3 bases from J, the junction contained 7 bases not matched to a gene. The germline gives CDR1 DFQATT, CDR2 SNEGSKA (reference sequence). The CDR3 spells CSASGAGGRYEQYF. The CDR3, as DNA: TGCAGTGCTAGTGGGGCAGGGGGCCGCTACGAGCAGTACTTC.

This clone was seen once. J is TRBJ1-2 and V is TRBV19; the D gene is possibly TRBD1 (6 bases). Germline CDR1 is LNHDA and CDR2 is SQIVND (reference sequence). Trimming took 3 bases from V and 6 from J, leaving 8 bases between them. The CDR3 totals 12 residues. The CDR3 DNA follows: TGTGCCAGTAGTATTCAGGGGAATGGCTACACCTTC. Its protein is CASSIQGNGYTF.

This rearrangement joins TRBV6-5 to TRBJ1-1, with 7 bases matching TRBD1. The CDR3 covers 12 residues. Germline V gene data show CDR1 as MNHEY and CDR2 as SVGAGI. V lost 8 bases, J lost 4 bases, and 4 bases stayed unmatched. The CDR3 sequence is CASGGQLTEAFF. The CDR3 bases are TGTGCCAGCGGGGGACAGCTCACTGAAGCTTTCTTT.

The rearrangement joins TRBV7-6 to TRBJ1-2; 8 nucleotides agree with TRBD1. This CDR3 spans 13 amino acids. The germline CDR1 and CDR2 sequences are SGHVS and FNYEAQ. J was trimmed by 10 bases and V by 1 base; bases with no gene match: 5. The CDR3: CASSLEDRADYTF. The DNA of the CDR3 is TGTGCCAGCAGCTTAGAGGACAGGGCGGACTACACCTTC.

The count of this clone is one. CDR3 sequence (DNA): TGTGCCAGCAGCTTGGGACAGGCGAACACTGAAGCTTTCTTT. It codes for CASSLGQANTEAFF. The rearrangement uses TRBV5-6 and TRBJ1-1, with a weak D call TRBD1 (6 bases). Looked up from germline, CDR1 is SGHDT and CDR2 is YYEEEE. Trimming shortened V by 0 bases and J by 1 base, and 7 bases separated the two germline ends. The CDR3 contains 14 residues.